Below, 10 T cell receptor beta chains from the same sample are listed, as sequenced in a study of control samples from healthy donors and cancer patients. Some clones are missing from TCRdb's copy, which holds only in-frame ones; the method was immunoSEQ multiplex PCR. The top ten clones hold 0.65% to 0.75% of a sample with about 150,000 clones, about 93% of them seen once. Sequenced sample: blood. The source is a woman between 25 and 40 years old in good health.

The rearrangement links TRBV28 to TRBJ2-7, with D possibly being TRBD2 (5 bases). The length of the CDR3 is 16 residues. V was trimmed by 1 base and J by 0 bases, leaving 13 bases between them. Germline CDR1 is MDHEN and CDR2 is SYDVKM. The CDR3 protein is CASSLSPWESSYEQYF. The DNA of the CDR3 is TGTGCCAGCAGTTTATCACCGTGGGAGAGCTCCTACGAGCAGTACTTC.

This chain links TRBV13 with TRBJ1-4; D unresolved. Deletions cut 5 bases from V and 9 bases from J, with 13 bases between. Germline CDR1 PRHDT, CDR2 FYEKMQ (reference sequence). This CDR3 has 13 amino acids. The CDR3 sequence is CASSRRTTQKLFF. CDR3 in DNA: TGTGCCAGCAGCCGGCGGACGACCCAAAAACTGTTTTTT. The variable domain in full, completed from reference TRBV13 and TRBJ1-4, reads AAGVIQSPRHLIKEKRETATLKCYPIPRHDTVYWYQQGPGQDPQFLISFYEKMQSDKGSIPDRFSAQQFSDYHSELNMSSLELGDSALYFCASSRRTTQKLFFGSGTQLSVL.

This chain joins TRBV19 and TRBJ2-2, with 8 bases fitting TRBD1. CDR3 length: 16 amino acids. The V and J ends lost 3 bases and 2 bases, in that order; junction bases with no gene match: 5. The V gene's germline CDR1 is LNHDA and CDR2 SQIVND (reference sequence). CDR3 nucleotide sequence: TGTGCCAGTAGTATCCTAGGACAGGGCAACACCGGGGAGCTGTTTTTT. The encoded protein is CASSILGQGNTGELFF. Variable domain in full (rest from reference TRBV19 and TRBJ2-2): DGGITQSPKYLFRKEGQNVTLSCEQNLNHDAMYWYRQDPGQGLRLIYYSQIVNDFQKGDIAEGYSVSREKKESFPLTVTSAQKNPTAFYLCASSILGQGNTGELFFGEGSRLTVL.

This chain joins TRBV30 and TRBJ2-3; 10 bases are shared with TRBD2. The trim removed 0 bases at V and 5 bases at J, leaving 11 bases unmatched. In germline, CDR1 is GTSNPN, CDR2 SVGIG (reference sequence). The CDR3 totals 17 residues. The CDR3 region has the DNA TGTGCCTGGAGTGTACTGGGAGCGGGAGGGCTGAGAGATACGCAGTATTTT. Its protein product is CAWSVLGAGGLRDTQYF.

The CDR3 is CASSQEVRNTGELFF. The CDR3 DNA sequence: TGTGCCAGCAGCCAAGAAGTGCGCAACACCGGGGAGCTGTTTTTT. The chain has TRBV4-2 and TRBJ2-2; no reliable D call. This CDR3 contains 15 residues. Germline V gene sequence: CDR1 LGHNA, CDR2 YNFKEQ. Trimming removed 0 bases from V and 2 bases from J, with 7 bases in between.

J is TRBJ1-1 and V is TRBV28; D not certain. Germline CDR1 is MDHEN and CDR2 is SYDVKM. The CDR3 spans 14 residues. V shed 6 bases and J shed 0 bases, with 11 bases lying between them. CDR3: CASRRQRMNTEAFF. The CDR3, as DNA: TGTGCCAGCAGACGCCAGAGAATGAACACTGAAGCTTTCTTT.

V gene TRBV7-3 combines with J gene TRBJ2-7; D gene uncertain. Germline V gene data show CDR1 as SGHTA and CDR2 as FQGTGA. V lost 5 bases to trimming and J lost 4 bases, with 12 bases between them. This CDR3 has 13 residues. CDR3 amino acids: CASSPGLGYEQYF. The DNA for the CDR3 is TGTGCCAGCAGCCCCGGGTTAGGTTACGAGCAGTACTTC.

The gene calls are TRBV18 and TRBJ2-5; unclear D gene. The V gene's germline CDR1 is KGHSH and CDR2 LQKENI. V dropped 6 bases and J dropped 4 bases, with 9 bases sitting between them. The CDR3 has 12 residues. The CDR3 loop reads CASSESRETQYF. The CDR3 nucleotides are TGTGCCAGCTCCGAGAGTAGAGAGACCCAGTACTTC. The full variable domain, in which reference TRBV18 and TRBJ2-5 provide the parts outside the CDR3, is NAGVMQNPRHLVRRRGQEARLRCSPMKGHSHVYWYRQLPEEGLKFMVYLQKENIIDESGMPKERFSAEFPKEGPSILRIQQVVRGDSAAYFCASSESRETQYFGPGTRLLVL.

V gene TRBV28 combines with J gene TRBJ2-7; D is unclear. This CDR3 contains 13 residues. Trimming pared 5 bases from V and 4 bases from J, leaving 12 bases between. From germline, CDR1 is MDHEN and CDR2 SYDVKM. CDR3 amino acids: CASSTGPLYEQYF. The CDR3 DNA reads TGTGCCAGCAGTACCGGCCCGTTATACGAGCAGTACTTC.

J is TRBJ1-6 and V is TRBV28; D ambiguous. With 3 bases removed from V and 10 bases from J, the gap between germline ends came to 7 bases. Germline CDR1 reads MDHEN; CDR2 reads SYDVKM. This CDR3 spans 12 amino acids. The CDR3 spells CASSLRVSPLHF. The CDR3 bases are TGTGCCAGCAGTTTGCGGGTCTCACCCCTCCACTTT.